Following are 5 T cell receptor beta chains from one sample sequenced in a study of metastatic and nonmetastatic thyroid tumors. TCRdb re-analyzed the PCR reads using MiXCR. The table lists about 30,000 clones, around 25% of them singletons. No patient received treatment before thyroid surgery. Sequenced input: blood. These receptors were obtained from a female donor with papillary thyroid cancer or a benign thyroid nodule (not recorded which). Some clones in this sample may be carry-over from other donors' samples.

This clone was counted ten times or more. The chain employs TRBV20-1 and TRBJ1-2; 12 bases fit TRBD1. The CDR3 has 16 residues. Germline CDR1 is DFQATT and CDR2 is SNEGSKA (reference sequence). J was trimmed by 8 bases and V by 5 bases; bases with no gene match: 15. The CDR3 spells CSAHNPGQGASRGYTF. The CDR3, as DNA: TGCAGTGCTCACAATCCGGGACAGGGGGCATCAAGAGGCTACACCTTC.

This clone was observed many times. CDR3 loop: CASSRFGEGGYNEQFF. The CDR3 DNA sequence: TGCGCCAGCAGCCGTTTCGGGGAAGGGGGTTACAATGAGCAGTTCTTC. The chain couples TRBV4-1 to TRBJ2-1; tentatively, D is TRBD1 (6 bases). This CDR3 contains 16 residues. Germline lookup yields CDR1 MGHRA and CDR2 YSYEKL. Trimming stripped 4 bases from V and 4 bases from J, with 17 bases between.

This clone has just a few counts. Possible read error: a much larger clone is one base away. The V gene is TRBV29-1, the J gene TRBJ2-7; D perhaps matches TRBD2 (5 bases). The V gene's germline CDR1 is SQVTM and CDR2 ANQGSEA. The length of the CDR3 is 9 residues. The DNA for the CDR3 is TGCAACATAGGACTCTTCGAGAACTTC. Translated: CNIGLFENF.

This clone came up many times. The chain carries TRBV6-1 and TRBJ2-2; no reliable D call. Germline values: CDR1 MNHNS, CDR2 SASEGT. V gave up 6 bases and J gave up 6 bases, with 11 bases separating them. The CDR3 runs to 13 residues. DNA for the CDR3: TGTGCCAGCAGCCCATCTAGATCCGGGGAGCTGTTTTTT. Translating gives CASSPSRSGELFF.

Within the sample, this clone is medium-sized (0.01 to 0.1%). This chain joins TRBV7-9 and TRBJ1-6; 7 bases match TRBD1. V dropped 8 bases and J dropped 5; count of bases not matched to a gene: 0. This CDR3 spans 12 amino acids. Germline CDR1 reads SEHNR; CDR2 reads FQNEAQ (reference sequence). CDR3 coding DNA: TGTGCCAGCGGACAGGATAATTCACCCCTCCACTTT. This encodes CASGQDNSPLHF.